This T cell receptor beta chain originates from a study of control samples from healthy donors and cancer patients. Assay used: immunoSEQ multiplex PCR; TCRdb lists only in-frame clones, some missing. Here the sample spans 150,000 to 200,000 clones, around nine tenths being singletons. The CDR3 is 14 amino acids. V lost 6 bases, J lost 0 bases, and 12 bases lay in between. CDR1 is GTSNPN and CDR2 is SVGIG in the germline V gene (reference sequence). The rearrangement links TRBV30 to TRBJ1-5; tentative D call: TRBD1 (5 bases). Sequencing used blood. The TCR originated in a man younger than 45 in good health. The CDR3 reads CACPARVSNQPQHF. The DNA for the CDR3 is TGTGCCTGCCCCGCCAGGGTTAGCAATCAGCCCCAGCATTTT. The variable domain in full, with the rest retrieved from reference TRBV30 and TRBJ1-5, is SQTIHQWPATLVQPVGSPLSLECTVEGTSNPNLYWYRQAAGRGLQLLFYSVGIGQISSEVPQNLSASRPQDRQFILSSKKLLLSDSGFYLCACPARVSNQPQHFGDGTRLSIL.